This TCR beta chain is from a study of T cell responses to AZD1222 COVID-19 vaccine. Notes on the study in general: Recipients of two AZD1222 doses showed rising Spike-specific TCR breadth and depth. Seropositive status at baseline applied to only six AZD1222 recipients.

This clone was counted between two and nine times. Its antigen is currently unknown. TCRdb's table, derived via immunoSEQ multiplex PCR, lists solely in-frame clones and lacks some. The sample yields approximately 70,000 clones, approximately 80% seen once. This CDR3 spans 13 amino acids. The TCR sequence derives from an adult in good health. The sequencing used peripheral blood, collected on day 0 of AZD1222 vaccination. The V and J genes are TRBV21-1 and TRBJ1-2; the table assigns TRBD1, which was not confirmed against the DNA. TRBV21-1 is tagged as a pseudogene. The CDR3 sequence is CASSNQGARGYTF. For the CDR3, the DNA is TGTGCCAGCAGCAATCAGGGGGCCCGAGGCTACACCTTC.